This TCR beta chain was found in a study of blood T cell repertoires in COVID-19. Study overall: Nucleic acid was either cDNA or gDNA, and it came from T cells, B-cell-depleted T cells, or PBMCs.

Profiled with immunoSEQ multiplex PCR; TCRdb holds only in-frame clones, not every one. The sample carries nearly 250,000 clones, 80% to 90% recorded once. V lost 8 bases and J lost 4, with 11 bases in between. CDR3 size: 12 residues. Germline CDR1 MDHEN, CDR2 SYDVKM. The sample taken for sequencing was PBMCs or T cells enriched from blood (not recorded which). This chain uses TRBV28 with TRBJ1-2, with D possibly matching TRBD1 (6 bases). The clonotype was recovered from a man aged 45-65 years who had been exposed to COVID-19. The CDR3 is CASSLGAYGYTF. The CDR3 coding sequence is TGTGCCAGCTCCCTGGGGGCCTATGGCTACACCTTC.